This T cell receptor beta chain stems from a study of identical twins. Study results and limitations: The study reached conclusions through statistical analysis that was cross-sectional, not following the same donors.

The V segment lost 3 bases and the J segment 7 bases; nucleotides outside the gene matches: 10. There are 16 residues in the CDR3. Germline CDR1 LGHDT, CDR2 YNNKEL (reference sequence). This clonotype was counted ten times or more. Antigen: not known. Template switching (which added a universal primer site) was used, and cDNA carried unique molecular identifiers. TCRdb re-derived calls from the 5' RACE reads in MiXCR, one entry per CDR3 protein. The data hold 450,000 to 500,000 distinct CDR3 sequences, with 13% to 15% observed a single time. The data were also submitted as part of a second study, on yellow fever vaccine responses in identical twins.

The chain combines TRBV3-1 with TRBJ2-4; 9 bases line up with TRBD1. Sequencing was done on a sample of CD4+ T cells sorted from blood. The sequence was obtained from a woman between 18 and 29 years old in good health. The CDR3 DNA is TGTGCCAGCAGCCACACGACTACAGGGGGCGCCAACATTCAGTACTTC. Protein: CASSHTTTGGANIQYF. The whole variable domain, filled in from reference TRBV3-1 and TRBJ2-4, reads DTAVSQTPKYLVTQMGNDKSIKCEQNLGHDTMYWYKQDSKKFLKIMFSYNNKELIINETVPNRFSPKSPDKAHLNLHINSLELGDSAVYFCASSHTTTGGANIQYFGAGTRLSVL.